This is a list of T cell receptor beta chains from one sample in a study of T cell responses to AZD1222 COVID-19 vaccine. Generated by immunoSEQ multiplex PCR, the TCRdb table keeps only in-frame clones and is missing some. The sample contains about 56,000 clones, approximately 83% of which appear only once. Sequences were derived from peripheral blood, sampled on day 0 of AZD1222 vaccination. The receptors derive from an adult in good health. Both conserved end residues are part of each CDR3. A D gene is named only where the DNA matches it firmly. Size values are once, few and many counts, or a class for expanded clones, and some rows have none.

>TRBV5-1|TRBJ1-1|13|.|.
CASSLSSGIEAFF
TGCGCCAGCAGCTTGTCTTCCGGGATTGAAGCTTTCTTT
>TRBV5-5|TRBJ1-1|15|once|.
CASSSHILRNTEAFF
TGTGCCAGCAGCTCACATATTCTTCGGAACACTGAAGCTTTCTTT
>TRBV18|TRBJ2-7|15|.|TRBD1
CASSPTGQGAYEQYF
TGTGCCAGCTCACCTACGGGACAGGGCGCCTACGAGCAGTACTTC
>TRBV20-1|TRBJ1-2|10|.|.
CSGGRAGYTF
TGCAGTGGGGGCAGGGCCGGCTACACCTTC
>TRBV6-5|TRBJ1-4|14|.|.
CASKQTGTNEKLFF
TGTGCCAGCAAACAAACAGGCACTAATGAAAAACTGTTTTTT
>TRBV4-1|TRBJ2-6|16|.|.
CASSQDAAPGANVLTF
TGCGCCAGCAGCCAAGATGCAGCTCCTGGGGCCAACGTCCTGACTTTC
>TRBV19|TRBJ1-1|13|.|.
CASSTSMNTEAFF
TGTGCCAGTAGTACCTCCATGAACACTGAAGCTTTCTTT
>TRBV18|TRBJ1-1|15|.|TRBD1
CASSPPGGGHTEAFF
TGTGCCAGCTCACCACCGGGAGGGGGCCACACTGAAGCTTTCTTT
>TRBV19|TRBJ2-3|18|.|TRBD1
CASSYRSGTGSHTDTQYF
TGTGCCAGTAGCTACCGTTCCGGGACAGGGTCCCACACAGATACGCAGTATTTT
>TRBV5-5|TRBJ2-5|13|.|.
CASSFGGRETQYF
TGTGCCAGCAGCTTTGGGGGCAGAGAGACCCAGTACTTC
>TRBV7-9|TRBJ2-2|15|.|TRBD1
CASSFGTGGPGELFF
TGTGCCAGCAGCTTTGGGACAGGGGGCCCCGGGGAGCTGTTTTTT
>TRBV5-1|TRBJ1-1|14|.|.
CASRPQGGITEAFF
TGCGCCAGCAGGCCCCAGGGAGGGATCACTGAAGCTTTCTTT
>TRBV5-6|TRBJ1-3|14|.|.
CASSLVPTGNTIYF
TGTGCCAGCAGCTTGGTGCCTACTGGAAACACCATATATTTT
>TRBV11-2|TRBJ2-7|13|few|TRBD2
CASSPGTNYEQYF
TGTGCCAGCAGCCCCGGGACTAACTACGAGCAGTACTTC
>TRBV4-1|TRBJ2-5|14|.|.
CASSQEGTEGTQYF
TGCGCCAGCAGCCAAGAGGGGACGGAAGGGACCCAGTACTTC
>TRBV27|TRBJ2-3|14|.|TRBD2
CASSGGNGGDTQYF
TGTGCCAGCTCCGGGGGGAATGGGGGAGATACGCAGTATTTT
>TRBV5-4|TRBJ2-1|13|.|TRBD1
CASRPTGIGEQFF
TGTGCCAGCAGGCCGACAGGGATTGGTGAGCAGTTCTTC
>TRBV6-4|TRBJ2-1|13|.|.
CASSIGPNNEQFF
TGTGCCAGCAGTATCGGGCCTAACAATGAGCAGTTCTTC
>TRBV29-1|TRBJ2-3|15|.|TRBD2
CSVLISRGVTDTQYF
TGCAGCGTCCTGATTTCACGGGGGGTGACAGATACGCAGTATTTT
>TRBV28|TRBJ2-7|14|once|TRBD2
CASTELAGIYEQYF
TGTGCCAGCACCGAACTAGCGGGGATCTACGAGCAGTACTTC
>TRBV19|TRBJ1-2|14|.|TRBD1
CASSIQGEISGYTF
TGTGCCAGTAGTATCCAGGGGGAAATCAGTGGCTACACCTTC
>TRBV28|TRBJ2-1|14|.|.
CASSFSRFYNEQFF
TGTGCCAGCAGTTTTTCTAGGTTCTACAATGAGCAGTTCTTC
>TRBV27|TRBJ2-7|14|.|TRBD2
CASSLRGGSYEQYF
TGTGCCAGCAGTTTACGCGGGGGGTCCTACGAGCAGTACTTC
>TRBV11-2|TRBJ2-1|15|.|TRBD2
CASSSGTSAYNEQFF
TGTGCCAGCAGTTCCGGGACTAGCGCCTACAATGAGCAGTTCTTC
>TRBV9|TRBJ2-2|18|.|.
CASSAYADRTGNTGELFF
TGTGCCAGCAGTGCCTACGCCGACAGGACGGGGAACACCGGGGAGCTGTTTTTT
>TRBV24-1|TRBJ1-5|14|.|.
CATGRGMGNQPQHF
TGTGCCACCGGCCGGGGTATGGGCAATCAGCCCCAGCATTTT
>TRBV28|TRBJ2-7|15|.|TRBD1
CASSVPGQGTYEQYF
TGTGCCAGCAGTGTACCGGGACAGGGGACCTACGAGCAGTACTTC
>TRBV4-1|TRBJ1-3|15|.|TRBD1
CASSPDRASGNTIYF
TGCGCCAGCAGCCCAGACAGGGCCTCTGGAAACACCATATATTTT
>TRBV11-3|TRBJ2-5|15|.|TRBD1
CASSLGTGAQETQYF
TGTGCCAGCAGCTTAGGAACAGGGGCGCAAGAGACCCAGTACTTC
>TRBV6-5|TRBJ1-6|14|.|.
CASIEGSGNSPLHF
TGTGCCAGCATAGAGGGATCGGGAAATTCACCCCTCCACTTT
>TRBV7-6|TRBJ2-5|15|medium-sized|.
CASSLGRGDQETQYF
TGTGCCAGCAGCTTAGGTCGTGGCGACCAAGAGACCCAGTACTTC
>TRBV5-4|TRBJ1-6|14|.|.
CASSLDRVYSPLHF
TGTGCCAGCAGCTTGGACAGGGTGTATTCACCCCTCCACTTT
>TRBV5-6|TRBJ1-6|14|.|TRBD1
CASSLGTGGSPLHF
TGTGCCAGCAGCCTAGGGACAGGGGGTTCACCCCTCCACTTT
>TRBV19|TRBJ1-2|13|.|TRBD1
CASSSGGGRGYTF
TGTGCCAGTAGCTCAGGGGGTGGAAGAGGCTACACCTTC
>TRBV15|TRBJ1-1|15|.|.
CATSRDAMGGTEAFF
TGTGCCACCAGCAGAGACGCTATGGGAGGCACTGAAGCTTTCTTT
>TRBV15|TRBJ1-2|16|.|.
CATSRTRAGVNYGYTF
TGTGCCACCAGCAGGACTCGGGCAGGAGTTAACTATGGCTACACCTTC